The 7 T cell receptor beta chains given below trace back to one sample, sequenced in a study of blood T cell repertoires in COVID-19. Sequencing used immunoSEQ multiplex PCR; TCRdb keeps in-frame clones, though not all of them. The table has about 140,000 clones, 77% seen once. The sequenced material came from peripheral blood. The source of these receptors is a woman aged 45 to 65 with active or convalescent COVID-19.

A remark on this clone: This CDR3 is also generated by other DNA sequences in the sample. The chain recombines TRBV18 with TRBJ1-5; TRBD1 might be the D (5 bases). With 6 bases removed from V and 2 bases from J, the gap between germline ends came to 11 bases. Germline V gene lookup returns CDR1 KGHSH and CDR2 LQKENI. There are 14 residues in the CDR3. The CDR3 coding sequence is TGTGCCAGCTCCCCAGGGCAGGGCAATCAGCCCCAGCATTTT. It translates to CASSPGQGNQPQHF.

Here the CDR3 reads CASSVVQGGMRTEAFF. CDR3 coding DNA: TGTGCCAGCAGCGTAGTGCAGGGAGGGATGAGAACTGAAGCTTTCTTT. V usage is TRBV9 and J usage is TRBJ1-1; perhaps TRBD1 as D (5 bases). V lost 0 bases and J lost 5, with 17 bases in between. Germline CDR1 SGDLS, CDR2 YYNGEE. The CDR3 is made up of 16 amino acids. Full variable domain (rest looked up from reference TRBV9 and TRBJ1-1): DSGVTQTPKHLITATGQRVTLRCSPRSGDLSVYWYQQSLDQGLQFLIQYYNGEERAKGNILERFSAQQFPDLHSELNLSSLELGDSALYFCASSVVQGGMRTEAFFGQGTRLTVV.

In the case of this clone: In the same sample, other DNA sequences code for this CDR3. This chain links TRBV5-1 with TRBJ1-1; D unclear. The V end lost 4 bases, the J end lost 2 bases, and 12 bases lay between the germline ends. This CDR3 spans 14 amino acids. The germline V gene has CDR1 SGHRS and CDR2 YFSETQ. CDR3 DNA sequence: TGCGCCAGCAGCCTGGCCCCGGGAAACACTGAAGCTTTCTTT. Protein product: CASSLAPGNTEAFF.

This clone was observed a handful of times. V gene TRBV27 combines with J gene TRBJ1-5, with D possibly being TRBD1 (5 bases). V lost 6 bases, J lost 3 bases, and 9 bases lay in between. The CDR3 is 13 residues long. Germline V gene lookup returns CDR1 MNHEY and CDR2 SMNVEV (reference sequence). The chain's CDR3 is CASRGHHNQPQHF. The CDR3 nucleotides read TGTGCCAGCAGAGGACACCACAATCAGCCCCAGCATTTT.

This clone has only a few counts. The chain employs TRBV7-6 and TRBJ1-1; D might be TRBD1 (5 bases). The CDR3 is made up of 15 amino acids. Germline V CDR1 and CDR2: SGHVS, FNYEAQ. Trimming removed 1 base at V and 3 bases at J, with 12 bases between. The CDR3 is CASSLGVRGDTEAFF. The CDR3 DNA reads as TGTGCCAGCAGCTTAGGGGTCCGGGGGGACACTGAAGCTTTCTTT. The whole variable domain, remainder taken from reference TRBV7-6 and TRBJ1-1, is GAGVSQSPRYKVTKRGQDVALRCDPISGHVSLYWYRQALGQGPEFLTYFNYEAQQDKSGLPNDRFSAERPEGSISTLTIQRTEQRDSAMYRCASSLGVRGDTEAFFGQGTRLTVV.

CDR3 nucleotides: TGTGCCAGCAGCCTAGGGACAGGTCCCATGACCGGGGAGCTGTTTTTT. Translation: CASSLGTGPMTGELFF. J is TRBJ2-2 and V is TRBV9, with 8 bases fitting TRBD1. The V and J ends lost 4 bases and 5 bases, in that order; junction bases with no gene match: 10. The germline CDR1 and CDR2 sequences are SGDLS and YYNGEE. The CDR3 is made up of 16 amino acids.

V gene TRBV25-1 combines with J gene TRBJ2-5, with D perhaps TRBD2 (5 bases). Looked up from germline, CDR1 is MGHDK and CDR2 is SYGVNS. The V and J ends lost 2 bases and 1 base respectively, with 11 bases between them. The CDR3 consists of 15 residues. The CDR3 sequence is CASSEILAGQETQYF. The CDR3 nucleotides are TGTGCCAGCAGTGAAATCCTAGCCGGCCAAGAGACCCAGTACTTC.